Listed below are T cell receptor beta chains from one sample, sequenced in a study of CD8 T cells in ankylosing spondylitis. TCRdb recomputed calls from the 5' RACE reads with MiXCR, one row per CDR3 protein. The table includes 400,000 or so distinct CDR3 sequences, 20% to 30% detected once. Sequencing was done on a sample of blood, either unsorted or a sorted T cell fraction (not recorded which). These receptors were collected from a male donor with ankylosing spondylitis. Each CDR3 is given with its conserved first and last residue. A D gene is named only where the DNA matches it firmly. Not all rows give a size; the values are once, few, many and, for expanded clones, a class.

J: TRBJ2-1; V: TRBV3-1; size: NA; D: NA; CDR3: CASSQTLSSYNEQFF; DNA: TGTGCCAGCAGCCAGACTCTGAGCTCCTACAATGAGCAGTTCTTC
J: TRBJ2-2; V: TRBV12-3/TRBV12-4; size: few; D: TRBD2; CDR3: CASSFGLASTGELFF; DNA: TGTGCCAGCAGTTTTGGACTAGCGAGCACCGGGGAGCTGTTTTTT
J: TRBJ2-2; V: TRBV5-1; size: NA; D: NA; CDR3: CASSLGPNRGTGELFF; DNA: TGCGCCAGCAGCTTGGGCCCGAACCGAGGGACCGGGGAGCTGTTTTTT
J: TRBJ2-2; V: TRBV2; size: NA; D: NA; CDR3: CASSESVDTGELFF; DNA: TGTGCCAGCAGTGAATCAGTAGACACCGGGGAGCTGTTTTTT
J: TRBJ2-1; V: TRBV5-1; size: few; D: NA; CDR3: CASSLDPDYNEQFF; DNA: TGCGCCAGCAGCTTGGATCCGGACTACAATGAGCAGTTCTTC
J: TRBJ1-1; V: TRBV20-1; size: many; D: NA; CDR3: CSARGGAVNTEAFF; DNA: TGCAGTGCTAGGGGCGGGGCGGTGAACACTGAAGCTTTCTTT
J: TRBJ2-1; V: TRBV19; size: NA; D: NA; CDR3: CASSTAGTYYNEQFF; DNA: TGTGCCAGTAGTACAGCCGGGACTTACTACAATGAGCAGTTCTTC
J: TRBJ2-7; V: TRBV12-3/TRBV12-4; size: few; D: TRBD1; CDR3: CASSTGGKSHEQYF; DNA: TGTGCCAGCAGTACAGGGGGCAAGTCCCACGAGCAGTACTTC
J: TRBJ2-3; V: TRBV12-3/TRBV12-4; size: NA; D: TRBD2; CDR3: CASSSAGGTQYF; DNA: TGTGCCAGCAGCTCGGCGGGGGGGACGCAGTATTTT
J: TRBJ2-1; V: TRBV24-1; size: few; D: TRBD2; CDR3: CATSDRGRRTSGTGSYNEQFF; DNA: TGTGCCACCAGTGACAGGGGAAGGAGGACTAGCGGGACGGGCTCCTACAATGAGCAGTTCTTC
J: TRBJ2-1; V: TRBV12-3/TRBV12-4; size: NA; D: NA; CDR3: CASSFVLADSNEQFF; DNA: TGTGCCAGCAGTTTTGTGCTAGCAGACAGCAATGAGCAGTTCTTC
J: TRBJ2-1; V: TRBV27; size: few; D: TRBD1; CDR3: CASSLRDRGSYNEQFF; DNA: TGTGCCAGCAGTTTACGGGACAGGGGATCCTACAATGAGCAGTTCTTC
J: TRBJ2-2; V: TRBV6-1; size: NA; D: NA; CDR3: CASSQENTGELFF; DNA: TGTGCCAGCAGTCAAGAGAACACCGGGGAGCTGTTTTTT
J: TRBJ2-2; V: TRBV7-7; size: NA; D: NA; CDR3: CASSHGLSWGTGELFF; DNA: TGTGCCAGCAGCCATGGACTCTCCTGGGGCACCGGGGAGCTGTTTTTT
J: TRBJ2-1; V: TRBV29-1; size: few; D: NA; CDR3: CSVAGQGSYNEQFF; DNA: TGCAGCGTCGCGGGCCAAGGGTCCTACAATGAGCAGTTCTTC
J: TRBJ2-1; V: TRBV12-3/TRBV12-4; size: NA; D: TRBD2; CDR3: CASSSPTSGYRNEQFF; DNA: TGTGCCAGCAGTTCTCCGACTAGCGGTTATAGGAATGAGCAGTTCTTC
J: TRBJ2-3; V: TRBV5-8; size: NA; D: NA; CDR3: CASSLERFTDTQYF; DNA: TGTGCCAGCAGCTTGGAACGGTTCACAGATACGCAGTATTTT
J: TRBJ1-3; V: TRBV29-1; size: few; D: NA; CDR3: CSVTKTGAGNTIYF; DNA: TGCAGCGTAACGAAGACAGGCGCTGGAAACACCATATATTTT
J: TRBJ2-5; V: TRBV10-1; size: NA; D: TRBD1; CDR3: CASSDQQGAKETQYF; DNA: TGCGCCAGCAGTGACCAACAGGGGGCCAAAGAGACCCAGTACTTC
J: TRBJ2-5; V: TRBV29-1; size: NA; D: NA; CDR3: CSVEVSSTEETQYF; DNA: TGCAGCGTTGAAGTTTCCTCCACGGAAGAGACCCAGTACTTC
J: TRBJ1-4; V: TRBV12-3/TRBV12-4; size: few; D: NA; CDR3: CASSIVLGEGELFF; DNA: TGTGCCAGCAGTATCGTTTTGGGTGAGGGAGAACTGTTTTTT
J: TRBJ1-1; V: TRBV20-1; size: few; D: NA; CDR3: CSARRTDLNTEAFF; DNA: TGCAGTGCTAGACGGACAGATTTAAACACTGAAGCTTTCTTT
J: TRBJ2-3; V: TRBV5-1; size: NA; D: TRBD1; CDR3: CASSLRGRPPDTQYF; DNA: TGCGCCAGCAGCTTGAGGGGGCGTCCGCCAGATACGCAGTATTTT
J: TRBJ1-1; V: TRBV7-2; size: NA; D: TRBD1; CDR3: CASSFGTGLTEAFF; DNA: TGTGCCAGCAGCTTCGGGACAGGGCTTACTGAAGCTTTCTTT
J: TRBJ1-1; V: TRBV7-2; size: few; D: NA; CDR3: CASSSYRALNTEVFF; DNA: TGTGCCAGCAGCTCCTACAGGGCCCTGAACACTGAAGTTTTCTTT
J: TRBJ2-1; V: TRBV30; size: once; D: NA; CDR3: CAWSYLAAEQFF; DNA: TGTGCCTGGAGTTATCTAGCCGCTGAGCAGTTCTTC
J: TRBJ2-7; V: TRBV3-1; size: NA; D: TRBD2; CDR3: CASKAAGGAGQYF; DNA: TGTGCCAGCAAGGCAGCGGGAGGGGCTGGGCAGTACTTC
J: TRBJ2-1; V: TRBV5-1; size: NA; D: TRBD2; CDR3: CASSLGPSGGNYNEQFF; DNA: TGCGCCAGCAGCTTGGGCCCGTCGGGGGGTAACTACAATGAGCAGTTCTTC
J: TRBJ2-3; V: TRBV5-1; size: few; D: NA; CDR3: CASSRRGEGPRADTQYF; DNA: TGCGCCAGCAGCCGAAGGGGTGAGGGCCCGAGGGCAGATACGCAGTATTTT
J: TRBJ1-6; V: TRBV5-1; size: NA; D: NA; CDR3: CASSPTGRSPLHF; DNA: TGCGCCAGCAGCCCCACGGGAAGATCACCCCTCCACTTT
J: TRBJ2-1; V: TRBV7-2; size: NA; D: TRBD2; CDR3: CASSLQAGVYNEQFF; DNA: TGTGCCAGCAGCTTACAAGCGGGAGTGTACAATGAGCAGTTCTTC
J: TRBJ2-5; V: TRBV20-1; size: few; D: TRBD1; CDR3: CSARQGYEGTQYF; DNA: TGCAGTGCCAGACAGGGTTACGAGGGGACCCAGTACTTC
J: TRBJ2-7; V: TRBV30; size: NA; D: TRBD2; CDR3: CAWTSGSDEQYF; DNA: TGTGCATGGACTAGCGGGAGCGACGAGCAGTACTTC
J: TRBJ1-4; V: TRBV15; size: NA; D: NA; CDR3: CATSRVQQNNEKLFF; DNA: TGTGCCACCAGCAGAGTACAGCAGAATAATGAAAAACTGTTTTTT
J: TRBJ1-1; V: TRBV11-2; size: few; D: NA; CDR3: CASSSRTDMNTEAFF; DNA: TGTGCCAGCAGCTCCCGGACAGACATGAACACTGAAGCTTTCTTT
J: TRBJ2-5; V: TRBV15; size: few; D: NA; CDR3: CATSRTKGPRETQYF; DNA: TGTGCCACCAGCAGAACAAAGGGCCCCCGCGAGACCCAGTACTTC
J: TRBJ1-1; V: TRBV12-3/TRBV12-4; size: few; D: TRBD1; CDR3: CASSRTGGATEAFF; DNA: TGTGCCAGCAGCCGGACAGGGGGTGCCACTGAAGCTTTCTTT